These 17 T cell receptor beta chains share one sample of origin, sequenced in a study of Ad26.COV2.S vaccination and SARS-CoV-2 variants. Here immunoSEQ multiplex PCR was the method, and the copy in TCRdb shows in-frame clones only, minus some. In the table there are 150,000 to 200,000 clones, approximately 90% of which are singletons. Sequencing was performed on peripheral blood, taken after recovery from COVID-19. Every receptor here comes from a human donor who had recovered from COVID-19.

The chain employs TRBV25-1 and TRBJ2-3, with D possibly matching TRBD1 (6 bases). The V gene's germline CDR1 is MGHDK and CDR2 SYGVNS. The germline V and J ends were trimmed by 1 base and 3 bases, with 14 bases remaining between them. The CDR3 loop spans 16 amino acids. CDR3 amino acids: CASSESGGPATDTQYF. The CDR3 DNA is TGTGCCAGCAGTGAATCTGGGGGCCCCGCAACAGATACGCAGTATTTT. The full variable domain, completed using reference TRBV25-1 and TRBJ2-3, is EADIYQTPRYLVIGTGKKITLECSQTMGHDKMYWYQQDPGMELHLIHYSYGVNSTEKGDLSSESTVSRIRTEHFPLTLESARPSHTSQYLCASSESGGPATDTQYFGPGTRLTVL.

The chain employs TRBV20-1 and TRBJ2-1; D gene ambiguous. In germline, CDR1 is DFQATT, CDR2 SNEGSKA (reference sequence). Trimming pared 4 bases from V and 5 bases from J, leaving 6 bases between. This CDR3 comprises 11 residues. CDR3 sequence reads: CSATANNEQFF. The CDR3 DNA follows: TGCAGTGCTACTGCGAACAATGAGCAGTTCTTC.

The chain joins TRBV5-4 to TRBJ2-3, with TRBD1 matching over 10 bases. This CDR3 is built from 15 residues. The V segment lost 3 bases and the J segment 7 bases; nucleotides outside the gene matches: 8. The germline V gene encodes CDR1 SGHNT and CDR2 YYREEE (reference sequence). The CDR3, as DNA: TGTGCCAGCAGCTCAGAGGGGGACAGGGGTAATACGCAGTATTTT. Protein sequence: CASSSEGDRGNTQYF.

J is TRBJ1-2 and V is TRBV6-2 or TRBV6-3; TRBD1 might be the D (6 bases). The V and J ends lost 6 bases and 6 bases respectively, with 14 bases between them. Germline-derived CDR1 and CDR2 are MNHEY and SVGEGT. This CDR3 is 13 amino acids long. The chain's CDR3 is CASSLRGADGYTF. CDR3 coding DNA: TGTGCCAGCAGCCTTCGGGGGGCTGATGGCTACACCTTC.

The chain recombines TRBV5-6 with TRBJ1-1, with a tentative D call TRBD1 (5 bases). Trimming pared 0 bases from V and 3 bases from J, leaving 6 bases between. The germline CDR1 and CDR2 sequences are SGHDT and YYEEEE. This CDR3 has 13 amino acids. The CDR3 region has the DNA TGTGCCAGCAGCTTGGCGGGGGACACTGAAGCTTTCTTT. Amino acid sequence: CASSLAGDTEAFF. Full variable domain (outside the CDR3, taken from reference TRBV5-6 and TRBJ1-1): DAGVTQSPTHLIKTRGQQVTLRCSPKSGHDTVSWYQQALGQGPQFIFQYYEEEERQRGNFPDRFSGHQFPNYSSELNVNALLLGDSALYLCASSLAGDTEAFFGQGTRLTVV.

V and J are TRBV18 and TRBJ2-7; a weak D match, TRBD1 (6 bases). V lost 3 bases and J lost 2, with 8 bases in between. The CDR3 contains 13 residues. CDR1 and CDR2 from the germline V gene are KGHSH and LQKENI. The CDR3 region has the DNA TGTGCCAGCTCACCCCCAGGGGCCTACGAGCAGTACTTC. Its protein is CASSPPGAYEQYF. Supplemented by reference TRBV18 and TRBJ2-7, the full variable domain reads NAGVMQNPRHLVRRRGQEARLRCSPMKGHSHVYWYRQLPEEGLKFMVYLQKENIIDESGMPKERFSAEFPKEGPSILRIQQVVRGDSAAYFCASSPPGAYEQYFGPGTRLTVT.

The chain joins TRBV7-2 to TRBJ1-6, with a tentative D call TRBD1 (6 bases). The ends were cut back, 5 bases at V and 1 base at J, with 15 bases in the middle. Germline values: CDR1 SGHTA, CDR2 FQGNSA. The CDR3 has 17 amino acids. The CDR3 loop reads CASSHRGGGSYNSPLHF. The CDR3, as DNA: TGTGCCAGCAGCCATAGGGGGGGCGGGTCCTATAATTCACCCCTCCACTTT.

The rearrangement uses TRBV13 and TRBJ2-1; 13 positions match TRBD2. Per the germline V gene, CDR1 is PRHDT and CDR2 is FYEKMQ (reference sequence). The CDR3 runs 16 residues. J was trimmed by 9 bases and V by 3 bases; bases with no gene match: 8. CDR3 loop: CASSFGTSGIMFEQFF. The CDR3 DNA reads TGTGCCAGCAGCTTTGGGACTAGCGGGATTATGTTTGAGCAGTTCTTC.

This clone was picked up a small number of times. The V and J genes are TRBV20-1 and TRBJ1-4, with D possibly being TRBD1 (5 bases). Trimming cost V 3 bases and J 5 bases, with 10 bases left between them. The CDR3 loop spans 13 amino acids. Germline loops: CDR1 DFQATT, CDR2 SNEGSKA (reference sequence). The CDR3 coding sequence is TGCAGTGCTAGTTCGGGGACCAATGAAAAACTGTTTTTT. It codes for CSASSGTNEKLFF.

The V gene is TRBV29-1, the J gene TRBJ2-5; D remains ambiguous. Germline CDR1 reads SQVTM; CDR2 reads ANQGSEA. V was trimmed by 5 bases and J by 1 base, leaving 5 bases between them. The CDR3 runs to 11 residues. CDR3 DNA sequence: TGCAGCGTTCGGACCCAAGAGACCCAGTACTTC. Translating gives CSVRTQETQYF.

This clone occurred once. V gene TRBV6-4 combines with J gene TRBJ2-5; weak D call: TRBD2 (6 bases). This CDR3 has 15 amino acids. Germline CDR1 reads MRHNA; CDR2 reads SNTAGT. Between the trimmed V and J ends, which lost 0 bases and 5 bases, there was a span of 13 bases. CDR3 DNA: TGTGCCAGCAGTGACTCGTTAAGCGGGCGGGAGACCCAGTACTTC. Its protein product is CASSDSLSGRETQYF.

The V and J genes are TRBV11-2 and TRBJ2-3, with no clear D. This CDR3 is 13 amino acids long. Trimming cost V 7 bases and J 4 bases, with 12 bases left between them. The germline CDR1 and CDR2 sequences are SGHAT and FQNNGV. The CDR3 loop is CASTPSTADTQYF. The CDR3 region has the DNA TGTGCCAGCACCCCCTCGACGGCAGATACGCAGTATTTT.

V and J are TRBV6-5 and TRBJ2-7, with D possibly being TRBD1 or TRBD2 (5 bases each). The CDR3 consists of 14 residues. The germline V gene encodes CDR1 MNHEY and CDR2 SVGAGI. V was clipped by 2 bases and J by 1 base, with 9 bases between them. The CDR3 DNA follows: TGTGCCAGCAGTTACAGGGACCAATCCTACGAGCAGTACTTC. Protein product: CASSYRDQSYEQYF.

The J gene is TRBJ1-4, the V gene TRBV10-3; no clear D. Trimming stripped 4 bases from V and 8 bases from J, with 14 bases between. This CDR3 is 14 amino acids long. Germline assignment: CDR1 ENHRY and CDR2 SYGVKD. CDR3 DNA: TGTGCCATCAGTGCAGGCACAGAGGGAGAAAAACTGTTTTTT. This gives the protein CAISAGTEGEKLFF.

This clone showed up just once. The V and J genes are TRBV5-4 and TRBJ1-4; D is ambiguous. The CDR3 is made up of 12 amino acids. Looked up from germline, CDR1 is SGHNT and CDR2 is YYREEE (reference sequence). The V gene lost 0 bases and the J gene lost 7 bases, with 4 bases spanning the gap. The CDR3 sequence is CASSLESEKLFF. Here the CDR3 DNA reads TGTGCCAGCAGCTTGGAAAGTGAAAAACTGTTTTTT.

The chain joins TRBV28 to TRBJ1-2; TRBD1 might be the D (6 bases). Germline CDR1 reads MDHEN; CDR2 reads SYDVKM. The length of the CDR3 is 15 residues. V was shortened by 10 bases and J by 8 bases, with 26 bases between the two germline ends. The CDR3 sequence: CAIRKGGIPVRGYTF. CDR3 nucleotides: TGTGCCATCAGGAAGGGGGGGATTCCGGTTAGGGGCTACACCTTC.

This rearrangement joins TRBV7-8 to TRBJ1-2; 9 positions match TRBD1. The trim removed 6 bases at V and 8 bases at J, leaving 7 bases unmatched. The CDR3 extends over 13 amino acids. Germline values: CDR1 SGHVS, CDR2 FQNEAQ. CDR3 in DNA: TGTGCCAGCAGTCCAGGGACAGGGTTAGGCTACACCTTC. Translated: CASSPGTGLGYTF.